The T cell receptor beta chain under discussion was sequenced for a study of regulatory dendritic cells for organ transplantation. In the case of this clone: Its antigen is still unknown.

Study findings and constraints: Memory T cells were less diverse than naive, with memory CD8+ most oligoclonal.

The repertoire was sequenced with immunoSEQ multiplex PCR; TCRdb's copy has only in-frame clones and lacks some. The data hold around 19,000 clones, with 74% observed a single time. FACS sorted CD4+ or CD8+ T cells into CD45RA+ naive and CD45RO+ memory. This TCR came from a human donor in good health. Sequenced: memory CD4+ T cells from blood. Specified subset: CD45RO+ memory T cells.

CDR3 in DNA: TGTGCCATCAGTGCTGGACAGGGGGATGCGAACACTGAAGCTTTCTTT. Residues: CAISAGQGDANTEAFF. V and J are TRBV10-3 and TRBJ1-1; 10 bases map to TRBD1. The CDR3 extends over 16 amino acids. Germline CDR1 ENHRY, CDR2 SYGVKD. Unmatched junction bases numbered 6, after V lost 4 bases and J lost 1 base.